Below are 30 T cell receptor beta chains sequenced from a single sample in a study of T cells after yellow fever vaccination. One entry per CDR3 protein, called by TCRdb with MiXCR from the 5' RACE reads. Of around 250,000 distinct CDR3 sequences in the sample, about 7% were seen once. The specimen comprised CD4+ T cells sorted from PBMCs, sampled 15 days after the yellow fever booster vaccination. These receptors were collected from a man younger than 45 who received the YFV17D yellow fever vaccine.

This clonotype was picked up many times. The chain joins TRBV5-5 to TRBJ2-2; no definite D call. In germline, CDR1 is SGHKS, CDR2 YYEKEE (reference sequence). This CDR3 is 15 amino acids long. V was shortened by 3 bases and J by 0 bases, with 9 bases between the two germline ends. CDR3 residues: CASSSTTANTGELFF. The CDR3 nucleotides read TGTGCCAGCAGCTCCACCACCGCGAACACCGGGGAGCTGTTTTTT.

This clonotype was seen more than once but under ten times. J is TRBJ2-1 and V is TRBV7-2; TRBD2 matches at 8 bases. This CDR3 comprises 17 residues. V dropped 5 bases and J dropped 7; count of bases not matched to a gene: 16. Germline V CDR1 and CDR2: SGHTA, FQGNSA. The chain's CDR3 is CASSGAYRSGRKNEQFF. For the CDR3, the DNA is TGTGCCAGCAGCGGGGCTTATAGGAGCGGGAGAAAAAATGAGCAGTTCTTC.

This clonotype has a handful of counts. This chain uses TRBV21-1 with TRBJ2-7. TRBV21-1 is recorded as a pseudogene. The CDR3 is 14 residues long. CDR3 sequence: CASSKDAGAHEQYF. The CDR3 nucleotides are TGTGCCAGCAGCAAAGACGCGGGAGCCCACGAGCAGTACTTC.

This clonotype was picked up a small number of times. J is TRBJ2-7 and V is TRBV7-2, with D tentatively TRBD1 (5 bases). Germline CDR1 reads SGHTA; CDR2 reads FQGNSA. There are 17 residues in the CDR3. V shed 5 bases and J shed 1 base, with 21 bases lying between them. The CDR3 coding sequence is TGTGCCAGCAGCATACGTCAAACCCGACAGATTTCCTACGAGCAGTACTTC. As protein: CASSIRQTRQISYEQYF. Full variable domain (outside the CDR3, taken from reference TRBV7-2 and TRBJ2-7): GAGVSQSPSNKVTEKGKDVELRCDPISGHTALYWYRQSLGQGLEFLIYFQGNSAPDKSGLPSDRFSAERTGGSVSTLTIQRTQQEDSAVYLCASSIRQTRQISYEQYFGPGTRLTVT.

This clonotype was seen ten or more times. This sequence joins TRBV18 and TRBJ1-1; D unclear. The CDR3 contains 12 residues. Trimming left V 5 bases short and J 1 base short, with 5 bases between. From germline, CDR1 is KGHSH and CDR2 LQKENI. The CDR3 coding sequence is TGTGCCAGCTCAATAAAGAACACTGAAGCTTTCTTT. As protein: CASSIKNTEAFF.

This clonotype was detected a few times. The gene calls are TRBV20-1 and TRBJ1-5, with D uncertain. Trimming took off 0 bases at V and 0 bases at J, with 18 bases between the two ends. Germline loops: CDR1 DFQATT, CDR2 SNEGSKA (reference sequence). The CDR3 runs 18 residues. This chain's CDR3 is CSARDYPGRPGSNQPQHF. CDR3 DNA sequence: TGCAGTGCTAGAGATTATCCTGGTCGACCTGGTAGCAATCAGCCCCAGCATTTT.

In this sample, this clonotype turned up a few times. J is TRBJ2-1 and V is TRBV11-1; 7 bases line up with TRBD1. Trimming removed 1 base from V and 0 bases from J; junction bases left unmatched: 9. CDR1 and CDR2 (germline): SGHAT, FQDESV (reference sequence). The CDR3 runs to 18 residues. CDR3 bases: TGTGCCAGCAGCTTAGGTCCGGGACAGATTTCCTCCTACAATGAGCAGTTCTTC. Translation gives CASSLGPGQISSYNEQFF.

V and J are TRBV5-1 and TRBJ2-7, with D maybe TRBD2 (5 bases). CDR1 and CDR2 (germline): SGHRS, YFSETQ. The CDR3 totals 13 residues. With 4 bases removed from V and 2 bases from J, the gap between germline ends came to 10 bases. DNA of the CDR3: TGCGCCAGCAGCCGGGAACAGACCTACGAGCAGTACTTC. Its translation is CASSREQTYEQYF.

This clonotype was seen a handful of times. V gene TRBV7-2 combines with J gene TRBJ2-5; D is undetermined. This CDR3 contains 16 residues. Germline V gene data show CDR1 as SGHTA and CDR2 as FQGNSA. Trimming cost V 3 bases and J 1 base, with 15 bases left between them. As DNA, the CDR3 is TGTGCCAGCAGCTTTCGGAGCGTAGCTTCCCAAGAGACCCAGTACTTC. It specifies CASSFRSVASQETQYF.

This chain's CDR3 is CASTAHGTANQPQHF. The CDR3 nucleotides read TGTGCCAGCACCGCCCATGGGACAGCTAATCAGCCCCAGCATTTT. V and J are TRBV12-3 or TRBV12-4 and TRBJ1-5, with 7 bases that match TRBD1. Germline trimming cut 7 bases from V and 4 bases from J; bases unmatched to any gene: 10. The CDR3 length is 15 residues.

The chain employs TRBV10-3 and TRBJ2-7; 9 bases map to TRBD1. The V gene's germline CDR1 is ENHRY and CDR2 SYGVKD. V trimming: 7 bases; J trimming: 6 bases; junction bases outside the gene matches: 10. The CDR3 contains 14 residues. In DNA form, the CDR3 reads TGTGCCATCAATCCTGGGACAGGGATTGGCGAGCAGTACTTC. It translates to CAINPGTGIGEQYF.

This clonotype was detected only a few times. The V call is TRBV20-1, the J call TRBJ2-2; 7 bases line up with TRBD2. V trimming: 0 bases; J trimming: 4 bases; junction bases outside the gene matches: 5. The germline V gene encodes CDR1 DFQATT and CDR2 SNEGSKA (reference sequence). The CDR3 sequence is 15 residues long. The CDR3 nucleotides read TGCAGTGCTAGAGATGGTGGCGGGGGCACCGGGGAGCTGTTTTTT. It is translated as CSARDGGGGTGELFF.

In this sample, this clonotype turned up a few times. The V gene is TRBV5-1, the J gene TRBJ2-5; tentative D call: TRBD2 (5 bases). The germline V and J ends were trimmed by 2 bases and 2 bases, with 10 bases remaining between them. Germline assignment: CDR1 SGHRS and CDR2 YFSETQ. This CDR3 has 14 residues. CDR3 sequence reads: CASSFGEKQETQYF. The CDR3, as DNA: TGCGCCAGCAGCTTTGGGGAGAAACAAGAGACCCAGTACTTC.

The chain uses TRBV20-1 and TRBJ2-3, with 12 positions matching TRBD2. CDR3 size: 17 residues. J was trimmed by 5 bases and V by 3 bases; bases with no gene match: 12. In germline, CDR1 is DFQATT, CDR2 SNEGSKA (reference sequence). CDR3 sequence: CSARPPGLAGRGDTQYF. DNA of the CDR3: TGCAGTGCTAGGCCTCCGGGACTAGCGGGCCGGGGAGATACGCAGTATTTT.

The CDR3 region is CSASEGEWARQPQHF. CDR3 nucleotides: TGCAGTGCTAGTGAGGGAGAATGGGCGCGTCAGCCCCAGCATTTT. The chain carries TRBV20-1 and TRBJ1-5; D is uncertain. The germline CDR1 and CDR2 sequences are DFQATT and SNEGSKA (reference sequence). CDR3 length: 15 amino acids. The V end lost 3 bases, the J end lost 6 bases, and 18 bases lay between the germline ends.

This clonotype was detected many times. J is TRBJ2-4 and V is TRBV5-1, with 11 bases aligning to TRBD2. J gave up 8 bases and V 4 bases, and 5 bases lay outside the gene matches. The CDR3 has 14 amino acids. From germline, CDR1 is SGHRS and CDR2 YFSETQ. The CDR3 region has the DNA TGCGCCAGCAGCAGTACTAGCGGGAGCTACATTCAGTACTTC. Amino acid sequence: CASSSTSGSYIQYF.

This chain joins TRBV11-2 and TRBJ2-7, with 15 positions matching TRBD2. The J segment lost 6 bases and the V segment lost 2 bases, leaving 11 bases of the junction unmatched. This CDR3 comprises 18 residues. CDR1 SGHAT and CDR2 FQNNGV come from the germline V gene. CDR3 coding DNA: TGTGCCAGCAGCTTAAGGGGACTAGCGGGGGGCAGTCGAGGCGAGCAGTACTTC. This sequence encodes CASSLRGLAGGSRGEQYF.

This clonotype was counted at least ten times. CDR3 DNA: TGTGCCAGCGGGAAAGGGACGAACACCGGGGAGCTGTTTTTT. Its protein product is CASGKGTNTGELFF. The gene calls are TRBV7-6 and TRBJ2-2; no firm D call. CDR1 and CDR2 from the germline V gene are SGHVS and FNYEAQ. Deletions cut 8 bases from V and 0 bases from J, with 10 bases between. The CDR3 sequence is 14 residues long.

This clonotype was seen a few times. This chain connects TRBV7-2 to TRBJ2-7, with D possibly matching TRBD2 (5 bases). With 5 bases removed from V and 0 bases from J, the gap between germline ends came to 17 bases. This CDR3 comprises 16 residues. CDR1 is SGHTA and CDR2 is FQGNSA in the germline V gene. The DNA for the CDR3 is TGTGCCAGCAGCCCCTATCGACTAAGCGCCTCCTACGAGCAGTACTTC. This sequence encodes CASSPYRLSASYEQYF. Using reference TRBV7-2 and TRBJ2-7 for the parts outside the CDR3, the full variable domain is GAGVSQSPSNKVTEKGKDVELRCDPISGHTALYWYRQSLGQGLEFLIYFQGNSAPDKSGLPSDRFSAERTGGSVSTLTIQRTQQEDSAVYLCASSPYRLSASYEQYFGPGTRLTVT.

V and J are TRBV20-1 and TRBJ2-5; D is unresolved. The V gene lost 8 bases and the J gene lost 4 bases, with 14 bases spanning the gap. This CDR3 has 12 amino acids. Germline V lookup: CDR1 DFQATT, CDR2 SNEGSKA (reference sequence). The CDR3 nucleotides read TGCAGTTCACAAGGGTTGCGAGAGACCCAGTACTTC. Its protein product is CSSQGLRETQYF.

There are many counts of this clonotype. The chain couples TRBV10-2 to TRBJ2-2, with D possibly being TRBD1 or TRBD2 (5 bases each). Germline CDR1 and CDR2: WSHSY and SAAADI. V lost 6 bases to trimming and J lost 5 bases, with 10 bases between them. CDR3 length equals 13 residues. Here the CDR3 reads CASRAGGTGELFF. The CDR3, as DNA: TGCGCCAGCAGGGCTGGGGGTACCGGGGAGCTGTTTTTT.

At least ten counts were recorded for this clonotype. CDR3 in amino acids: CAVTGGTEAFF. The CDR3 coding sequence is TGTGCCGTTACAGGGGGCACTGAAGCTTTCTTT. The chain combines TRBV27 with TRBJ1-1, with 8 positions matching TRBD1. This CDR3 is 11 amino acids long. Germline CDR1 MNHEY, CDR2 SMNVEV (reference sequence). V trimming: 11 bases; J trimming: 4 bases; junction bases outside the gene matches: 3.

The chain carries TRBV12-3 or TRBV12-4 and TRBJ2-7; D unresolved. The CDR3 length is 16 residues. The germline V and J ends were trimmed by 3 bases and 1 base, with 16 bases remaining between them. The CDR3 sequence: CASSFLSLDGSYEQYF. The CDR3 coding sequence is TGTGCCAGCAGTTTTTTGAGTTTAGACGGATCCTACGAGCAGTACTTC.

This clonotype was observed at least ten times. CDR3 region: CASSSPPQGAYNEQFF. The CDR3 nucleotides read TGTGCCAGCAGCTCGCCCCCCCAGGGGGCGTACAATGAGCAGTTCTTC. The chain employs TRBV5-4 and TRBJ2-1; 8 positions match TRBD1. CDR1 is SGHNT, CDR2 YYREEE, per germline (reference sequence). This CDR3 comprises 16 residues. After removal of 3 bases from V and 4 bases from J, the junction contained 9 bases not matched to a gene.

The chain recombines TRBV2 with TRBJ2-2; 8 bases align to TRBD2. The CDR3 has 15 amino acids. Germline V gene lookup returns CDR1 SNHLY and CDR2 FYNNEI. V dropped 1 base and J dropped 5; count of bases not matched to a gene: 3. The CDR3 DNA reads as TGTGCCAGCAGTGAAGTAAGCGGGAGAACCGGGGAGCTGTTTTTT. This sequence encodes CASSEVSGRTGELFF.

The chain carries TRBV7-2 and TRBJ2-7; TRBD2 aligns across 8 bases. After removal of 1 base from V and 3 bases from J, the junction contained 5 bases not matched to a gene. Germline loops: CDR1 SGHTA, CDR2 FQGNSA. There are 15 residues in the CDR3. As DNA, the CDR3 is TGTGCCAGCAGCTTAGAAGCGGGAGCATACTACGAGCAGTACTTC. It yields the protein CASSLEAGAYYEQYF.

This clonotype has just a few counts. J is TRBJ1-5 and V is TRBV4-3; unclear D gene. Germline V gene data show CDR1 as LGHNA and CDR2 as YSLEER. The CDR3 runs 14 residues. Trimming cost V 2 bases and J 9 bases, with 14 bases left between them. The CDR3 region is CASSQSAGDRPQHF. The CDR3 DNA reads as TGCGCCAGCAGCCAAAGCGCCGGGGATAGGCCCCAGCATTTT.

This clonotype was counted ten times or more. This CDR3 reads CASSPRPSTDTQYF. The DNA of the CDR3 is TGCGCCAGCAGCCCGCGGCCCTCCACAGATACGCAGTATTTT. The chain joins TRBV4-1 to TRBJ2-3; no clear D gene. CDR1 is MGHRA and CDR2 is YSYEKL in the germline V gene. V lost 4 bases, J lost 2 bases, and 10 bases lay in between. The CDR3 contains 14 residues.

This clonotype was counted between two and nine times. This sequence joins TRBV20-1 and TRBJ1-1; D not resolved. The V end lost 3 bases, the J end lost 4 bases, and 6 bases lay between the germline ends. Germline assignment: CDR1 DFQATT and CDR2 SNEGSKA (reference sequence). The CDR3 totals 11 residues. CDR3 region: CSASLPTEAFF. CDR3 nucleotide sequence: TGCAGTGCTAGTTTGCCCACTGAAGCTTTCTTT.

The table lists this clonotype with many counts. The J gene is TRBJ2-2, the V gene TRBV5-6, with D unresolved. The CDR3 totals 16 residues. Trimming removed 2 bases from V and 3 bases from J, with 14 bases in between. Looked up from germline, CDR1 is SGHDT and CDR2 is YYEEEE. The CDR3 coding sequence is TGTGCCAGCAGCTTCTCGGCCAAGCGCGACACCGGGGAGCTGTTTTTT. Amino acids: CASSFSAKRDTGELFF.